The rows below give T cell receptor beta chains drawn from one sample of a study of post-analysis software for immune sequencing data. MiXCR, run by TCRdb on the PCR reads, gives a single entry per CDR3 protein. Here the sample spans about 210,000 distinct CDR3 sequences, 29% being singletons. Sequenced material: blood. These receptors were collected from a girl younger than 18 with multiple sclerosis. CDR3s include the opening cysteine and the closing phenylalanine or tryptophan. A D gene is named only where the DNA matches it firmly. The listing skips clone size in some rows; elsewhere it reads once, few, many or a size class.

12 TRBJ1-2 TRBV5-1 few . CASSLVRGGYTF TGCGCCAGCAGCTTGGTGCGGGGAGGCTACACCTTC
11 TRBJ2-5 TRBV20-1 many TRBD2 CGGGLAETQYF TGCGGTGGTGGACTAGCGGAGACCCAGTACTTC
16 TRBJ1-6 TRBV4-1 many . CASSQDNGGPGSPLHF TGCGCCAGCAGCCAAGATAACGGGGGGCCAGGGTCACCCCTCCACTTT
15 TRBJ2-3 TRBV12-3/TRBV12-4 . . CASRPGAVETDTQYF TGTGCCAGCAGGCCGGGGGCGGTGGAAACAGATACGCAGTATTTT
15 TRBJ2-1 TRBV10-2 . TRBD2 CASSDGRGAGNEQFF TGCGCCAGCAGTGACGGGCGGGGGGCGGGCAATGAGCAGTTCTTC
13 TRBJ2-3 TRBV4-1 many . CASSPVASDTQYF TGCGCCAGCAGCCCGGTTGCGTCGGATACGCAGTATTTT
16 TRBJ2-5 TRBV5-1 few . CASSLASWPGVVKQYF TGCGCCAGCAGCTTGGCTAGCTGGCCTGGGGTTGTCAAGCAGTACTTC
14 TRBJ2-7 TRBV25-1 many TRBD1 CASSETQGADEQYF TGTGCCAGCAGTGAAACACAGGGGGCGGACGAGCAGTACTTC
16 TRBJ1-2 TRBV20-1 many TRBD1 CSAGRDRDQPNYGYTF TGCAGTGCGGGCCGGGACAGGGACCAACCTAACTATGGCTACACCTTC
12 TRBJ2-5 TRBV6-1 many . CASSEARETQYF TGTGCCAGCAGTGAAGCGCGGGAGACCCAGTACTTC
14 TRBJ1-2 TRBV7-2 . . CAGSLRGGRYGYTF TGTGCCGGCAGCTTGAGGGGGGGAAGGTATGGCTACACCTTC
18 TRBJ1-1 TRBV7-8 . . CASSFMAGGVGRGAEAFF TGTGCCAGCAGCTTCATGGCGGGTGGTGTAGGGAGGGGCGCTGAAGCTTTCTTT
12 TRBJ1-2 TRBV29-1 . . CSVQPGHYDYTF TGCAGCGTTCAACCAGGGCACTATGACTACACCTTC
13 TRBJ2-1 TRBV10-3 many . CAIRAVGNNEQFF TGTGCCATCAGGGCCGTAGGGAACAATGAGCAGTTCTTC
14 TRBJ2-1 TRBV5-1 many TRBD1 CASSTRDRGQEQFF TGCGCCAGCAGCACCCGGGACAGGGGTCAAGAGCAGTTCTTC
17 TRBJ2-7 TRBV15 . . CATSRDGNFLHEDEQYF TGTGCCACCAGCAGAGATGGAAATTTTCTCCACGAGGACGAGCAGTACTTC
15 TRBJ2-1 TRBV5-1 few . CASSLLGAAYNEQFF TGCGCCAGCAGCTTGTTAGGGGCGGCGTACAATGAGCAGTTCTTC
15 TRBJ1-4 TRBV5-1 . . CASSLFSDFNEKLFF TGCGCCAGCAGCTTGTTCTCAGACTTCAATGAAAAACTGTTTTTT
14 TRBJ2-5 TRBV7-7 . . CASSYLGLQETQYF TGTGCCAGCAGCTACCTCGGACTTCAAGAGACCCAGTACTTC
16 TRBJ2-7 TRBV14 few . CASSQGERASSYEQYF TGTGCCAGCAGCCAAGGGGAGCGGGCGTCCTCCTACGAGCAGTACTTC
13 TRBJ2-7 TRBV3-1 many . CASSQDYSYEQYF TGTGCCAGCAGCCAAGACTATTCCTACGAGCAGTACTTC
18 TRBJ2-7 TRBV5-1 many TRBD2 CASSLAPVQRGGAYEQYF TGCGCCAGCAGCTTGGCGCCGGTACAGCGGGGGGGAGCCTACGAGCAGTACTTC
13 TRBJ2-2 TRBV5-6 once . CASSRPRPGELFF TGTGCCAGCAGCCGTCCTAGGCCCGGGGAGCTGTTTTTT
13 TRBJ2-1 TRBV7-2 many . CASSLGRERPEFF TGTGCCAGCAGCTTAGGGCGGGAAAGGCCAGAGTTCTTC
14 TRBJ1-2 TRBV7-9 . . CASSLAGREDGYTF TGTGCCAGCAGCTTAGCTGGCAGGGAGGATGGCTACACCTTC
14 TRBJ2-2 TRBV30 . . CAWKPGQNTGELFF TGTGCCTGGAAACCGGGACAGAACACCGGGGAGCTGTTTTTT
15 TRBJ2-4 TRBV15 many TRBD2 CATRGLAGAKNIQYF TGTGCCACCAGAGGACTAGCGGGAGCCAAAAACATTCAGTACTTC
12 TRBJ2-5 TRBV5-6 many TRBD1 CASGTGGETQYF TGTGCCAGCGGAACAGGGGGAGAGACCCAGTACTTC
12 TRBJ2-1 TRBV9 . . CASSPPAYEQFF TGTGCCAGCAGCCCGCCCGCGTATGAGCAGTTCTTC
13 TRBJ2-5 TRBV20-1 . . CSASKPGEETQYF TGCAGTGCTAGTAAACCAGGAGAAGAGACCCAGTACTTC
15 TRBJ2-7 TRBV4-1 many TRBD1 CASSPGTGVSNEQYF TGCGCCAGCAGCCCCGGGACAGGGGTATCAAACGAGCAGTACTTC
12 TRBJ1-1 TRBV27 few . CASRQMNTEAFF TGTGCCAGCAGGCAAATGAACACTGAAGCTTTCTTT
15 TRBJ1-5 TRBV29-1 . TRBD1 CSVILQGREHQPQHF TGCAGCGTAATACTACAGGGGCGAGAACATCAGCCCCAGCATTTT
12 TRBJ1-1 TRBV18 . . CASSPTTTEAFF TGTGCCAGCTCGCCCACGACCACTGAAGCTTTCTTT
13 TRBJ2-5 TRBV25-1 many TRBD1 CASSETGQETQYF TGTGCCAGCAGTGAGACAGGGCAAGAGACCCAGTACTTC
14 TRBJ1-1 TRBV6-5 few . CASSLTQLHTEAFF TGTGCCAGCAGTCTGACACAGCTCCACACTGAAGCTTTCTTT
8 TRBJ1-1 TRBV29-1 many . CSVPEAFF TGCAGCGTTCCTGAAGCTTTCTTT
15 TRBJ2-3 TRBV21-1 many . CASSKPQPNTDTQYF TGTGCCAGCAGCAAACCACAGCCCAACACAGATACGCAGTATTTT
12 TRBJ2-7 TRBV7-9 . TRBD1 CASSLDRVEQYF TGTGCCAGCAGCCTAGACAGGGTCGAACAGTACTTC
14 TRBJ2-5 TRBV5-1 many . CASSQDNNLKTQYF TGCGCCAGCAGCCAGGATAATAACTTGAAGACCCAGTACTTC
16 TRBJ2-3 TRBV7-4 many TRBD2 CASSSTSGGSTDTQYF TGTGCCAGCAGCTCGACTAGCGGGGGGAGCACAGATACGCAGTATTTT
12 TRBJ2-5 TRBV5-1 . . CASGQTRETQYF TGCGCCAGCGGGCAGACTAGGGAGACCCAGTACTTC
15 TRBJ2-5 TRBV12-3/TRBV12-4 . . CASSPVRGVLETQYF TGTGCCAGCAGTCCCGTACGTGGGGTATTGGAGACCCAGTACTTC
15 TRBJ2-5 TRBV20-1 many . CSASARLTNQETQYF TGCAGTGCTAGTGCTCGGCTAACAAACCAAGAGACCCAGTACTTC
16 TRBJ1-2 TRBV4-1 many TRBD1 CASSQNLQGATNGYTF TGCGCCAGCAGCCAAAATCTGCAGGGGGCGACTAATGGCTACACCTTC
14 TRBJ1-1 TRBV5-1 many . CASSLGAGIREAFF TGCGCCAGCAGCTTGGGGGCAGGGATACGTGAAGCTTTCTTT
13 TRBJ1-4 TRBV15 once TRBD1 CATRMAGGEELFF TGTGCCACGAGGATGGCAGGGGGTGAAGAACTGTTTTTT
13 TRBJ1-1 TRBV29-1 many . CSAGVPAPPKAFF TGCAGCGCCGGAGTCCCCGCACCCCCAAAAGCTTTCTTT